The T cell receptor beta chain described here comes from a study of sequential checkpoint blockade in melanoma. The repertoire was sequenced with immunoSEQ multiplex PCR; TCRdb's copy has only in-frame clones and lacks some. The sample includes fewer than 40,000 clones, roughly 88% of them seen just once. The treatment is: randomized to nivolumab then ipilimumab (arm A) or the reverse (arm B). In germline, CDR1 is SGHAT, CDR2 FQNNGV. The CDR3 spans 17 residues. Trimming cost V 2 bases and J 0 bases, with 14 bases left between them. This clonotype was obtained from a human donor with melanoma. The chain links TRBV11-2 to TRBJ1-3; D gene uncertain. Here the sequenced sample was CD8+ T cells sorted from blood (inferred from file names), taken from a patient given nivolumab and ipilimumab in sequence. The CDR3 DNA follows: TGTGCCAGCAGCTTAATGTCAGGTCTCAGCTCTGGAAACACCATATATTTT. Its protein is CASSLMSGLSSGNTIYF.